This T cell receptor (beta chain) was identified in a study of cytomegalovirus exposure and HLA in healthy donors. Study-wide results and limits: An analysis done earlier found most TCR beta V segments productive about 87% or about 30% of the time. Later analysis associated a missense DCLRE1C variant with TCR beta V- and J-gene trimming. The records held CMV serostatus as the only immune exposure information.

Healthy bone marrow donors formed the donor group. Trimming stripped 7 bases from V and 4 bases from J, with 15 bases between. Germline CDR1 SGHNT, CDR2 YYREEE (reference sequence). The CDR3 loop spans 13 amino acids. The PCR made use of 60 Vbeta and 13 Jbeta primers. Measured with immunoSEQ multiplex PCR; TCRdb has only the in-frame clones, and not every one. Of roughly 150,000 clones detected, roughly 75% appear once; the ten largest clones hold around 10%. A remark on this clone: The antigen is undetermined.

This chain connects TRBV5-4 to TRBJ2-7; the D gene is possibly TRBD1 (6 bases). The sequenced sample was PBMCs. The origin of this receptor is a man in his late teens or twenties in good health and CMV-seropositive. As DNA, the CDR3 is TGTGCCAGCTCAAGGGCAGGGGAGTACGAGCAGTACTTC. Protein: CASSRAGEYEQYF. The full variable domain, rest sourced from reference TRBV5-4 and TRBJ2-7, is ETGVTQSPTHLIKTRGQQVTLRCSSQSGHNTVSWYQQALGQGPQFIFQYYREEENGRGNFPPRFSGLQFPNYSSELNVNALELDDSALYLCASSRAGEYEQYFGPGTRLTVT.